This record covers a single T cell receptor beta chain. Its specificity is not known. With 0 bases clipped from V and 4 bases from J, the junction kept 9 bases outside the gene matches. This CDR3 has 17 amino acids. CDR1 and CDR2 (germline): LNHNV, YYDKDF (reference sequence). The patients' disease, urothelial carcinoma, was locally advanced or metastatic. Profiled with immunoSEQ multiplex PCR; TCRdb holds only in-frame clones, not every one. The sample consists of 17,000 or so clones, around 90% of them appearing once. The sample originates from a study of PD-L1 blockade in urothelial cancer. For the study at large: Patients went on atezolizumab at some point between 2014 and 2015, receiving 1,200 mg intravenously every 3 weeks.

Study results and limitations: Durable-benefit cases showed more tumor-associated blood clone expansion at 3 weeks.

This clonotype was obtained from a man aged 50 to 60 with urothelial cancer. The sequences come from PBMCs, collected around atezolizumab (anti-PD-L1) treatment. The chain uses TRBV15 and TRBJ2-3, with 8 bases lining up with TRBD1. The CDR3 DNA is TGTGCCACCAGCAGAGATTTGGGGACAGGCTCGGCAGATACGCAGTATTTT. Translated, it gives CATSRDLGTGSADTQYF. The full variable domain, its missing parts supplied by reference TRBV15 and TRBJ2-3, is DAMVIQNPRYQVTQFGKPVTLSCSQTLNHNVMYWYQQKSSQAPKLLFHYYDKDFNNEADTPDNFQSRRPNTSFCFLDIRSPGLGDTAMYLCATSRDLGTGSADTQYFGPGTRLTVL.